The clone carrying this T cell receptor beta chain was counted a single time. The CDR3 has 17 amino acids. V was pared by 2 bases and J by 2 bases, with 8 bases of the junction left unmatched. Germline loops: CDR1 LNHDA, CDR2 SQIVND (reference sequence). TCRdb keeps only in-frame clones here, not all; method: immunoSEQ multiplex PCR. The sample yields fewer than 65,000 clones, around 87% seen once. This entry is derived from a study of OX40 agonist ivuxolimab in advanced cancers. Specimen: CD4+ or CD8+ T cells sorted from blood, collected in a trial of the OX40 agonist ivuxolimab. The sequence came from an adult with an advanced solid tumor such as melanoma, head and neck, liver or kidney cancer. The V call is TRBV19, the J call TRBJ2-1, with TRBD1 identical over 8 bases. Here the CDR3 DNA reads TGTGCCAGTAGTATACAACGGACAGGGTTTGCCTACAATGAGCAGTTCTTC. The encoded protein is CASSIQRTGFAYNEQFF.